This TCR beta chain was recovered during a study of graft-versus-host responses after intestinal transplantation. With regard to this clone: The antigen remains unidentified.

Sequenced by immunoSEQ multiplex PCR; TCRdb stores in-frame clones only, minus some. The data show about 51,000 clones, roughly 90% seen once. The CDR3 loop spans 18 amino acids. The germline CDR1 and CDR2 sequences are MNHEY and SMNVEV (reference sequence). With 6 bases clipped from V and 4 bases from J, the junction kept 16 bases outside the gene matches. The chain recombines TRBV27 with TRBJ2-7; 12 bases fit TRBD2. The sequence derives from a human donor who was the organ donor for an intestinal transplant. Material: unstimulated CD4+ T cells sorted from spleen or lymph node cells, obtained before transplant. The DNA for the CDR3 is TGTGCCAGCAGCTTTAGGGAGAGGACTAGCGGGACGATATACGAGCAGTACTTC. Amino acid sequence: CASSFRERTSGTIYEQYF.